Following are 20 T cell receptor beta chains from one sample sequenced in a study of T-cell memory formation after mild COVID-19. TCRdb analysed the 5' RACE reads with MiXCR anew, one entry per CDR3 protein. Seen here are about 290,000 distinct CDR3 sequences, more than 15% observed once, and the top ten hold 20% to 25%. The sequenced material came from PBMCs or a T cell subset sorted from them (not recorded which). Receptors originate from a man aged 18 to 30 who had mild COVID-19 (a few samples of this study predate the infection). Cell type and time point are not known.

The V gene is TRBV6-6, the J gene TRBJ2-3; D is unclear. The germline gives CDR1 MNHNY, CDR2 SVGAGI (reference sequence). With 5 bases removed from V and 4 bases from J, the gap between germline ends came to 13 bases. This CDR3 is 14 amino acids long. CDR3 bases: TGTGCCAGCAGTCAGGCCCAGTGGTCAGATACGCAGTATTTT. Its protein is CASSQAQWSDTQYF.

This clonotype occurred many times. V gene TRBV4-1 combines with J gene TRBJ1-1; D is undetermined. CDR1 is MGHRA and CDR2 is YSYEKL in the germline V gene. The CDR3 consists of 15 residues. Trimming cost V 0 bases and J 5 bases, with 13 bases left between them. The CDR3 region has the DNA TGCGCCAGCAGCCAAGAAGTGGCAGGTGGGACTGAAGCTTTCTTT. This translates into CASSQEVAGGTEAFF.

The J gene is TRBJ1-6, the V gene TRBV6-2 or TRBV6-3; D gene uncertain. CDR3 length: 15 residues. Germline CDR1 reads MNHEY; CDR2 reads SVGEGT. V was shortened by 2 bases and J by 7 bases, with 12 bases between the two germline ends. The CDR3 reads CASSYHPGWNSPLHF. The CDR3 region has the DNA TGTGCCAGCAGTTACCATCCGGGATGGAATTCACCCCTCCACTTT.

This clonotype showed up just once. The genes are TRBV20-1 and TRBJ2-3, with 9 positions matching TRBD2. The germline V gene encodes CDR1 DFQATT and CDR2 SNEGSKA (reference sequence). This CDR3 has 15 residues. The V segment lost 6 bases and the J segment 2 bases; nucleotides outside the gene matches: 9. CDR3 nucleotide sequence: TGCAGTGCCCCCCGACTAGCGGTTTTCACAGATACGCAGTATTTT. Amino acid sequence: CSAPRLAVFTDTQYF.

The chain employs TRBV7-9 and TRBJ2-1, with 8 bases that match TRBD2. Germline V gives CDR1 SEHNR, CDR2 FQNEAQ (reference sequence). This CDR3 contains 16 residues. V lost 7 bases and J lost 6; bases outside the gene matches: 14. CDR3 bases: TGTGCCAGCAACGCCCTTACCGGGGGGGCCGTCAATGAGCAGTTCTTC. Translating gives CASNALTGGAVNEQFF.

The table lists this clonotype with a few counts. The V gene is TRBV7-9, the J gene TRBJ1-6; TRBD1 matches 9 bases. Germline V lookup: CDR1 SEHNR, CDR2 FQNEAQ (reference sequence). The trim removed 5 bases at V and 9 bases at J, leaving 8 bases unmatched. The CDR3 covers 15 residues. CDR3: CASSPWDREGSPLHF. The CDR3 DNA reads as TGTGCCAGCAGCCCGTGGGACAGGGAGGGTTCACCCCTCCACTTT.

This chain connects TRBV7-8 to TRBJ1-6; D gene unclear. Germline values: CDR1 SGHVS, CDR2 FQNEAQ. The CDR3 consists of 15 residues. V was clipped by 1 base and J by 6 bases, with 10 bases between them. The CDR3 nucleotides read TGTGCCAGCAGCTTAGATTCGGGGTTTAATTCACCCCTCCACTTT. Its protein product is CASSLDSGFNSPLHF.

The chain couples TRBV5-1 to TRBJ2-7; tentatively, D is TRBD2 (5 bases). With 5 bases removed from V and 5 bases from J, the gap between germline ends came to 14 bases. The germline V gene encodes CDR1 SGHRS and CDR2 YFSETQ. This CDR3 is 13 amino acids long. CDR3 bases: TGCGCCAGCAGATTCGAGGGAGAGGACGAGCAGTACGTC. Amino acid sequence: CASRFEGEDEQYV.

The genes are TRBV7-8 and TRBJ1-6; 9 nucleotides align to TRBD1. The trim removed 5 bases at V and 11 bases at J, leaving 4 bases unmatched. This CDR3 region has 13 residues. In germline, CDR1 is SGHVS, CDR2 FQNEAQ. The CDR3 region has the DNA TGTGCCAGCAGCCAAGGACAGGGGCCACCCCTCCACTTT. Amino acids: CASSQGQGPPLHF. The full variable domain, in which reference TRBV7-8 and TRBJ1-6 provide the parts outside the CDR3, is GAGVSQSPRYKVAKRGQDVALRCDPISGHVSLFWYQQALGQGPEFLTYFQNEAQLDKSGLPSDRFFAERPEGSVSTLKIQRTQQEDSAVYLCASSQGQGPPLHFGNGTRLTVT.

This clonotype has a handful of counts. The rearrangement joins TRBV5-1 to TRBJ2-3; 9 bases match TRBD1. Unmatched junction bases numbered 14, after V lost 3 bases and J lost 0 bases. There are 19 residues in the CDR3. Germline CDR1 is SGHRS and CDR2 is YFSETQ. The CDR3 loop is CASSSLPGQGILSTDTQYF. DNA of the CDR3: TGCGCCAGCAGCTCTTTACCGGGACAGGGAATACTTAGCACAGATACGCAGTATTTT.

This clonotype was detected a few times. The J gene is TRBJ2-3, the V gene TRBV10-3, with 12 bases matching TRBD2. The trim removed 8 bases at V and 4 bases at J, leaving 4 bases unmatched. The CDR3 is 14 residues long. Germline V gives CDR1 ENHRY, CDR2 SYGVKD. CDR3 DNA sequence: TGTGCCATCGCCCTAGCGGGGGGGCCAGATACGCAGTATTTT. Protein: CAIALAGGPDTQYF.

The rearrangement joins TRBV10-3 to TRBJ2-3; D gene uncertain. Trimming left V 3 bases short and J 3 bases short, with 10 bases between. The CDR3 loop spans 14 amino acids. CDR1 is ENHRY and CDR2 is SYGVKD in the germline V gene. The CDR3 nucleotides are TGTGCCATCAGTGATTCAATATTTACAGATACGCAGTATTTT. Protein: CAISDSIFTDTQYF.

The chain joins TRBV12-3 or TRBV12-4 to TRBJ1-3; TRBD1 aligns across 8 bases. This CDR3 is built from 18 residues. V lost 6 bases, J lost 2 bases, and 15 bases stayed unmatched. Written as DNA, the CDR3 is TGTGCCAGCAGCTTACGGCGGACAGGGAGTAGACCTGGAAACACCATATATTTT. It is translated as CASSLRRTGSRPGNTIYF.

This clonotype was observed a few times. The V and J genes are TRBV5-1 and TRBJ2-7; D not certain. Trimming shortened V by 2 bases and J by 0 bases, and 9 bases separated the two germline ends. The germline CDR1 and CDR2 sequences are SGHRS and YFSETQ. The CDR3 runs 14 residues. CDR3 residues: CASSFPGPSYEQYF. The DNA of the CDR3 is TGCGCCAGCAGCTTCCCCGGACCCTCCTACGAGCAGTACTTC.

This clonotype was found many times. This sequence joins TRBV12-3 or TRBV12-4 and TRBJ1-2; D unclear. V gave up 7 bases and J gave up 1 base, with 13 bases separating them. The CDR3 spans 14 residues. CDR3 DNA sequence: TGTGCCAGCACCTCCTCGACGGATAACTATGGCTACACCTTC. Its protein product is CASTSSTDNYGYTF.

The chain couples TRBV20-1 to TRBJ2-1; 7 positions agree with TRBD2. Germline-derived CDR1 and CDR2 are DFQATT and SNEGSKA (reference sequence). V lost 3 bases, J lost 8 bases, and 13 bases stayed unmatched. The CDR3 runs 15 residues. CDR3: CSASTRTRVLDEQFF. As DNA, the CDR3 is TGCAGTGCTAGTACGCGGACTAGGGTTTTAGATGAGCAGTTCTTC.

This chain's CDR3 is CASSPSFVLAYNEQFF. CDR3 coding DNA: TGTGCCAGCAGTCCGAGCTTTGTGTTAGCGTACAATGAGCAGTTCTTC. J is TRBJ2-1 and V is TRBV6-4; D may be TRBD2 (5 bases). The length of the CDR3 is 16 residues. The V gene's germline CDR1 is MRHNA and CDR2 SNTAGT. The V end lost 5 bases, the J end lost 4 bases, and 18 bases lay between the germline ends.

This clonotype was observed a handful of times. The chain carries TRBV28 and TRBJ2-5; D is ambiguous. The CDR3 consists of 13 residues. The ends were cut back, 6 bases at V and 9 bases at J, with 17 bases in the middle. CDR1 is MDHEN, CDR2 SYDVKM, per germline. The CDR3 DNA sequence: TGTGCCAGCAGCCCTCCGGGCACCAAGCCCCAGTACTTC. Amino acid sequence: CASSPPGTKPQYF. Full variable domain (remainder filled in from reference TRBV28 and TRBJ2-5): DVKVTQSSRYLVKRTGEKVFLECVQDMDHENMFWYRQDPGLGLRLIYFSYDVKMKEKGDIPEGYSVSREKKERFSLILESASTNQTSMYLCASSPPGTKPQYFGPGTRLLVL.

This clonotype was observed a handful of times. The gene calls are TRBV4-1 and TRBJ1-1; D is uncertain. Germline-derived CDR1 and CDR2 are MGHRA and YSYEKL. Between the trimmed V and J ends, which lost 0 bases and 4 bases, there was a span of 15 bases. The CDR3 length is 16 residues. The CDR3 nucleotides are TGCGCCAGCAGCCAAGACGGAGTGGCCCCCCGCACTGAAGCTTTCTTT. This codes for CASSQDGVAPRTEAFF.

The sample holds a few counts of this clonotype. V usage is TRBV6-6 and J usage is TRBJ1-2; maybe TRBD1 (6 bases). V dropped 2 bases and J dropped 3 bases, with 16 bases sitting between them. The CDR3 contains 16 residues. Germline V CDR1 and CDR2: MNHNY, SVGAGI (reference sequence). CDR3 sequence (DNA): TGTGCCAGCAGTTACCCCGAGAGGGAGGGGGACTATGGCTACACCTTC. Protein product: CASSYPEREGDYGYTF.